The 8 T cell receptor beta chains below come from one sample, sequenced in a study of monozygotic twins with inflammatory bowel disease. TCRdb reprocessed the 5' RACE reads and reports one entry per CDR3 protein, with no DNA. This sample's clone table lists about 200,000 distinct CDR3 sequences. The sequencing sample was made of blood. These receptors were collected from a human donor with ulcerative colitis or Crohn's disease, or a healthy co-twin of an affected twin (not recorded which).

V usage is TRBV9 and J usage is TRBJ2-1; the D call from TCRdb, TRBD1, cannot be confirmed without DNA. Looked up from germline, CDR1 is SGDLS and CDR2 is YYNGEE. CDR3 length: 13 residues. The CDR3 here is CASSATPPNEQFF. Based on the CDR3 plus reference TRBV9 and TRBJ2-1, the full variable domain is DSGVTQTPKHLITATGQRVTLRCSPRSGDLSVYWYQQSLDQGLQFLIQYYNGEERAKGNILERFSAQQFPDLHSELNLSSLELGDSALYFCASSATPPNEQFFGPGTRLTVL.

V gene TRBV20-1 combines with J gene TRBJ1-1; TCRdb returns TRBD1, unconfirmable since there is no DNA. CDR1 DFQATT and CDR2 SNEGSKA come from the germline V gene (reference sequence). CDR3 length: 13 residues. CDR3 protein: CSTPRAGATEAFF.

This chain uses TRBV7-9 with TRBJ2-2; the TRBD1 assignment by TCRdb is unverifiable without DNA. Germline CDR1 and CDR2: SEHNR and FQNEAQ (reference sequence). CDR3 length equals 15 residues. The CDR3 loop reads CASSLRPGVDGELFF.

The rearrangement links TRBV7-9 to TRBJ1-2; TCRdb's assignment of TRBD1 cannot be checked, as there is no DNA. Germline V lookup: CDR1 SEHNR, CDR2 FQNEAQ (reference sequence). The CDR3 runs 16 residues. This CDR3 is CASSLTSGDLGGGYTF. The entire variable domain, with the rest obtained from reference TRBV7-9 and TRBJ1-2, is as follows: DTGVSQNPRHKITKRGQNVTFRCDPISEHNRLYWYRQTLGQGPEFLTYFQNEAQLEKSRLLSDRFSAERPKGSFSTLEIQRTEQGDSAMYLCASSLTSGDLGGGYTFGSGTRLTVV.

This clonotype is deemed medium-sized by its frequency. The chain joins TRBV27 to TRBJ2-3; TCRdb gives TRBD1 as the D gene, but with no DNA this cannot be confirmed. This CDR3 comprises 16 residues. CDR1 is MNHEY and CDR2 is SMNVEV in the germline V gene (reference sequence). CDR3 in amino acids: CASSLLVGGLVDTQYF.

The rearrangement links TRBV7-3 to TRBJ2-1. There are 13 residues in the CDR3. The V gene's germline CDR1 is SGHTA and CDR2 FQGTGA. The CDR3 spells CASSLEDGAEQFF.

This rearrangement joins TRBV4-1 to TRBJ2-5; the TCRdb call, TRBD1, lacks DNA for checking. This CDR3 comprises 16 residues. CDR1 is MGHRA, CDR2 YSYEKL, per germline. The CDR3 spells CASSQDGRGGQETQYF.

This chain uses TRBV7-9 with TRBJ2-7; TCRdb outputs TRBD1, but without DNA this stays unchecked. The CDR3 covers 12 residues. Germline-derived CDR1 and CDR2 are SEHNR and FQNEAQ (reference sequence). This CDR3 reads CASSLPGEEQYF.